This TCR beta chain was sequenced in a study of cytomegalovirus exposure and HLA in healthy donors. The V and J ends lost 6 bases and 3 bases respectively, with 14 bases between them. CDR1 and CDR2 from the germline V gene are SGHTA and FQGNSA. The CDR3 consists of 14 residues. 13 Jbeta primers and 60 Vbeta primers were used for the PCR. Some clones are missing from TCRdb's copy, which holds only in-frame ones; the method was immunoSEQ multiplex PCR. The data contain roughly 180,000 clones, roughly 75% of them singletons. V and J are TRBV7-2 and TRBJ1-1; D remains ambiguous. This TCR was sampled from a female donor in good health and CMV-seronegative. Material: PBMCs. The CDR3 is CASSWYGSDTEAFF. CDR3 DNA: TGTGCCAGCAGTTGGTATGGTTCGGACACTGAAGCTTTCTTT.